This TCR beta chain comes out of a study of blood T cell repertoires in COVID-19. Across the whole study: There were acute and convalescent COVID-19 samples, and they came from the United States, Italy and Spain. From T cells, B-cell-depleted T cells, or PBMCs came the material, which was cDNA or gDNA.

The length of the CDR3 is 17 residues. V gave up 2 bases and J gave up 0 bases; unmatched junction bases: 10. Germline loops: CDR1 SGHVS, CDR2 FNYEAQ. Original data processing: Researchers report that nucleated cell counts were estimated from reference gene primer amplification. Clones were read by immunoSEQ multiplex PCR, and TCRdb kept only the in-frame ones, dropping some. V, J and clone size reflect that table, while D and trimming were determined from the DNA. The sample includes 120,000 or so clones, around nine tenths of them seen just once. Sequenced material: peripheral blood. The clonotype originates from a human donor in a cohort sampled during active COVID-19. The chain carries TRBV7-6 and TRBJ2-7; 7 positions agree with TRBD2. The CDR3 nucleotides are TGTGCCAGCAGCTTAAGGTCTAGCGGAAAGGACTCCTACGAGCAGTACTTC. Residues: CASSLRSSGKDSYEQYF.